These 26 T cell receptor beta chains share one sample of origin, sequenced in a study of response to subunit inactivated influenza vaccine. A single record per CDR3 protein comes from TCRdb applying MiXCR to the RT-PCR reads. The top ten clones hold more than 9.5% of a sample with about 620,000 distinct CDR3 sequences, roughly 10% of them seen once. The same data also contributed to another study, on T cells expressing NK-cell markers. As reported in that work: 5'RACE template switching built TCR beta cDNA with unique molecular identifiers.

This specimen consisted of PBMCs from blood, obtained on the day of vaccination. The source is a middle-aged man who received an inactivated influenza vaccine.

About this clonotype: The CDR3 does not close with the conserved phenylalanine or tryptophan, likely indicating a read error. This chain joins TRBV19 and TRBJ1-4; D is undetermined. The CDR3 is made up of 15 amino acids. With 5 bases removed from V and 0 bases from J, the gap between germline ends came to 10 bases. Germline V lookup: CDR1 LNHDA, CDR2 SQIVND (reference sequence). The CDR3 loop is CASSYTAATNEKLFS. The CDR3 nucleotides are TGTGCCAGTAGTTACACAGCTGCAACTAATGAAAAACTGTTTTCT.

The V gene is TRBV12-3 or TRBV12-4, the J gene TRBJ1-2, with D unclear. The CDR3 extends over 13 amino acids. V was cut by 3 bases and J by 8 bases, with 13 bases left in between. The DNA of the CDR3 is TGTGCCAGCAGTTTCGACCGGGTTTACGGCTACACCTTC. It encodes CASSFDRVYGYTF.

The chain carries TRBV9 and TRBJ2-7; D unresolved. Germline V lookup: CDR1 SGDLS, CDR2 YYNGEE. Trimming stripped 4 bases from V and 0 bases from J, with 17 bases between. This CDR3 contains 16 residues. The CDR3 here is CASSPSVMESSYEQYF. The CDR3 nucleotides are TGTGCCAGCAGCCCCTCCGTTATGGAGAGCTCCTACGAGCAGTACTTC.

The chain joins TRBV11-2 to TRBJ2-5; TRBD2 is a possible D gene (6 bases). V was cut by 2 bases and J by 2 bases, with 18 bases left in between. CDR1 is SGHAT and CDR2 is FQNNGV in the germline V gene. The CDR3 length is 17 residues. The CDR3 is CASSLRRLAIGQETQYF. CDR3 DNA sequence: TGTGCCAGCAGCTTAAGACGGCTAGCGATTGGGCAAGAGACCCAGTACTTC.

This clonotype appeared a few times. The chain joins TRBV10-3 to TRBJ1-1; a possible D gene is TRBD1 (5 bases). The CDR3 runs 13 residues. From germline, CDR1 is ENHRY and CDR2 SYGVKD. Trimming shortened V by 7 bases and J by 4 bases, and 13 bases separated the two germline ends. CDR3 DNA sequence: TGTGCCATCAACCAGGGTCTGTTCACTGAAGCTTTCTTT. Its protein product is CAINQGLFTEAFF.

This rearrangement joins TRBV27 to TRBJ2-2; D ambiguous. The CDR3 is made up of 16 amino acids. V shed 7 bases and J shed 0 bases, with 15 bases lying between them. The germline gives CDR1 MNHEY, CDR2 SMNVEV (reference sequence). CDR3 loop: CASKLRTASNTGELFF. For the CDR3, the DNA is TGTGCCAGCAAACTAAGGACCGCCTCGAACACCGGGGAGCTGTTTTTT.

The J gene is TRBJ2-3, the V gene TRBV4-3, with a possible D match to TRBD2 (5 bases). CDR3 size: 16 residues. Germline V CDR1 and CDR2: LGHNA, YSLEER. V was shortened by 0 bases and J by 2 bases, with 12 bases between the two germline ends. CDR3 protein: CASSQDQRGLTDTQYF. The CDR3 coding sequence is TGCGCCAGCAGCCAAGATCAACGCGGGCTCACAGATACGCAGTATTTT.

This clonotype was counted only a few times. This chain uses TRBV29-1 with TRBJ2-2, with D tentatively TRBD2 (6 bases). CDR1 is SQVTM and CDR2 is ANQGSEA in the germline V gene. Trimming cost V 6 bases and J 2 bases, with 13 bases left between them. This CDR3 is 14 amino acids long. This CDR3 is CSVPRRGNTGELFF. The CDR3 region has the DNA TGCAGCGTGCCTAGGAGGGGAAACACCGGGGAGCTGTTTTTT.

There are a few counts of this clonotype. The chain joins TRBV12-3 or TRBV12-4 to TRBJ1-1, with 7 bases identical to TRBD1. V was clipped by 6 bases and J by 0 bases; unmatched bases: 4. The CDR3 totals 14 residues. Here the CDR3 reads CASSTTGLNTEAFF. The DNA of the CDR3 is TGTGCCAGCAGCACGACAGGGCTGAACACTGAAGCTTTCTTT.

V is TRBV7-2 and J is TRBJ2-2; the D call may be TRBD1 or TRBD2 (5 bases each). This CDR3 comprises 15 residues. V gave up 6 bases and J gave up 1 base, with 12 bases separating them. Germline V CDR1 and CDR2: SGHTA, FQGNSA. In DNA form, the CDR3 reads TGTGCCAGCAGTCCCGGGGCACTGAACACCGGGGAGCTGTTTTTT. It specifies CASSPGALNTGELFF.

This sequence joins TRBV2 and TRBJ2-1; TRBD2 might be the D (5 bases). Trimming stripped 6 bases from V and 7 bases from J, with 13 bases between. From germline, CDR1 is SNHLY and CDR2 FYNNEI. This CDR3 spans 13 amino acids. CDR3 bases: TGTGCCAGCAGCCCGGACTTGGGGAATGAGCAGTTCTTC. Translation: CASSPDLGNEQFF.

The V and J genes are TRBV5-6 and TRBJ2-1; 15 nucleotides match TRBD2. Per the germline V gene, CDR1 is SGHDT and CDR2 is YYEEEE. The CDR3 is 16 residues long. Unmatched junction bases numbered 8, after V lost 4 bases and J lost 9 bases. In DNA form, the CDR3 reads TGTGCCAGCAGCCATTGGACTAGCGGGGGGGCCGGTGAGCAGTTCTTC. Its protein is CASSHWTSGGAGEQFF.

CDR3 in DNA: TGTGCCAGCAGTTCGGGACAGGGGGCTTCACCCCTCCACTTT. Its protein is CASSSGQGASPLHF. The chain uses TRBV12-3 or TRBV12-4 and TRBJ1-6; 12 bases fit TRBD1. The CDR3 sequence is 14 residues long. J gave up 9 bases and V 4 bases, and 1 base lay outside the gene matches.

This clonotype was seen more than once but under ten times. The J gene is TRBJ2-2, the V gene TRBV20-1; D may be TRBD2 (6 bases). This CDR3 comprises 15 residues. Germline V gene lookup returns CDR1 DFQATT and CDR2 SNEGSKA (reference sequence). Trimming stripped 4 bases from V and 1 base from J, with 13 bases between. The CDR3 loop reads CSATSGSGNTGELFF. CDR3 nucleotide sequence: TGCAGTGCTACCTCGGGTAGCGGGAACACCGGGGAGCTGTTTTTT.

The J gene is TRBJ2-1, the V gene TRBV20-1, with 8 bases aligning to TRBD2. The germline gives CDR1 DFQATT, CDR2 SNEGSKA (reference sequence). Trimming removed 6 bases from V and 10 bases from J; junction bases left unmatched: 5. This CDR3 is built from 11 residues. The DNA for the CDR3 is TGCAGTGCCCGGATAGCGGGGGAGCAGTTCTTC. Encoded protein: CSARIAGEQFF.

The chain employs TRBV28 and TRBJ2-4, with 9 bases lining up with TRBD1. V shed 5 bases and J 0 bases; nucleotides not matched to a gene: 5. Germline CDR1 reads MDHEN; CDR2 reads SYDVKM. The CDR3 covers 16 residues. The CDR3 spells CASSPGTGKAKNIQYF. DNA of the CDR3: TGTGCCAGCAGTCCTGGGACAGGGAAAGCCAAAAACATTCAGTACTTC.

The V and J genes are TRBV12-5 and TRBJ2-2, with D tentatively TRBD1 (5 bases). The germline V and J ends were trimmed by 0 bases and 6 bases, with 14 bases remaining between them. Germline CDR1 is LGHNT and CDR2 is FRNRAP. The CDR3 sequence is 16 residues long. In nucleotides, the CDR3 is TGTGCTAGTGGTTTGGTACAGGACCTATCGTCCGGGGAGCTGTTTTTT. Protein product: CASGLVQDLSSGELFF.

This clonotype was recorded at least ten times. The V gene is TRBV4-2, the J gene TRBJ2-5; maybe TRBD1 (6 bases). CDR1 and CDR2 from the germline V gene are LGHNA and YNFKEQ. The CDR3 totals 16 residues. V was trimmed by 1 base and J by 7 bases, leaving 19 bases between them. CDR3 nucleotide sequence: TGTGCCAGCAGCCAAGGGTCCAGGGGTGGATCGGGGACCCAGTACTTC. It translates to CASSQGSRGGSGTQYF.

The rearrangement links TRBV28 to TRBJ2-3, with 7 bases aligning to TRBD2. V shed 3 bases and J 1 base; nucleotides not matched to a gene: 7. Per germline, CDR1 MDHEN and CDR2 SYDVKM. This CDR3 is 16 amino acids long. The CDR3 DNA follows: TGTGCCAGCAGTTTGGGCCTAGCGGACGGCACAGATACGCAGTATTTT. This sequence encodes CASSLGLADGTDTQYF.

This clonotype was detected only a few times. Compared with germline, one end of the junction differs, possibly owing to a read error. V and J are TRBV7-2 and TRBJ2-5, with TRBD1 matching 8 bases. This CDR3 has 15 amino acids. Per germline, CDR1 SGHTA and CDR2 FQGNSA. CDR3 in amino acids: CASRLGAGGGETQYF. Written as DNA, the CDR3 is TGTGCCAGCAGATTAGGGGCAGGGGGCGGCGAGACCCAGTACTTC.

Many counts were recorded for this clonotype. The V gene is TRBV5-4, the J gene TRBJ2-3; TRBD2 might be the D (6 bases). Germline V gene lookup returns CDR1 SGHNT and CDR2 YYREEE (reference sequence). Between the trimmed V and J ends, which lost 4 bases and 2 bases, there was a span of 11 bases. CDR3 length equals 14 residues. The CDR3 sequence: CASSRDSNTDTQYF. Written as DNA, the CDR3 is TGTGCCAGCAGCCGGGACTCGAACACAGATACGCAGTATTTT.

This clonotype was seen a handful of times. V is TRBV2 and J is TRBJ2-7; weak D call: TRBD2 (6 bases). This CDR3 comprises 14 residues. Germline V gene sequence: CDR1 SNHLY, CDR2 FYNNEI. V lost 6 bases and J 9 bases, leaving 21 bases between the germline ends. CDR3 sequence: CASRGTGTLPGQYF. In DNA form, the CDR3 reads TGTGCCAGCAGGGGGACCGGGACTCTCCCTGGGCAGTACTTC.

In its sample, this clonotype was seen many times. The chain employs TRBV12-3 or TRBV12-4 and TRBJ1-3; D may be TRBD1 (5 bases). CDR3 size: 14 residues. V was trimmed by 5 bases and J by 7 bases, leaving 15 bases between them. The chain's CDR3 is CASSPGQGSNTIYF. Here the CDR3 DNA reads TGTGCCAGCAGTCCGGGGCAAGGGAGTAACACCATATATTTT.

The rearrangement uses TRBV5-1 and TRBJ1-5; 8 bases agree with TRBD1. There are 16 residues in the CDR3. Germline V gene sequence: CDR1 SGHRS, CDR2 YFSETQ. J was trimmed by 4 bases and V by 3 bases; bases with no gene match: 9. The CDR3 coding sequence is TGCGCCAGCAGCTATCGAAGGACAGGGCAGAATCAGCCCCAGCATTTT. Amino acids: CASSYRRTGQNQPQHF.

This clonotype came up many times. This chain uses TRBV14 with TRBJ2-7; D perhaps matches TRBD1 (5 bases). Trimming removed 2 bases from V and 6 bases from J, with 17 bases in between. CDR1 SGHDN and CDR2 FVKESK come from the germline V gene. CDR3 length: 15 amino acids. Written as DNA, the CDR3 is TGTGCCAGCAGCCAAATCTGGGGCCTCAGAGGCGAGCAGTACTTC. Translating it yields CASSQIWGLRGEQYF.

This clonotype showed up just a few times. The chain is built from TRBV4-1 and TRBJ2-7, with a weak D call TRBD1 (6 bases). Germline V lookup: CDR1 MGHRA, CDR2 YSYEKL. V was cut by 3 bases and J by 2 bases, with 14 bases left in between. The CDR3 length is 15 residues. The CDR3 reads CASSQTDSPTYEQYF. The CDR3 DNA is TGCGCCAGCAGCCAGACGGACAGTCCTACCTACGAGCAGTACTTC.